This T cell receptor beta chain was observed in a study of T cells in Graves' hyperthyroidism and ophthalmopathy. Study-wide context: Peripheral blood samples were taken at initial diagnosis, prior to any treatment. The study's findings and limits: Before onset, ophthalmopathy was predicted by the model a median about 6.2 months earlier.

Criteria for exclusion of patients were uncontrolled infection, other autoimmune disease, pregnancy or lactation. Orbital computed tomography and thyroid ultrasound, together with serum TRAb and thyroxine and clinical symptoms, were used for diagnoses. This CDR3 contains 15 residues. Germline V gene data show CDR1 as MNHEY and CDR2 as SVGEGT. The V and J ends lost 4 bases and 3 bases respectively, with 13 bases between them. Amplification of TCR beta CDR3 regions used RNA as the template. The TCR CDR3 was amplified in a first-round RT-PCR using the HTBI primer set. TCRdb reprocessed the multiplex PCR reads with MiXCR, giving one entry per CDR3 protein. Of 600,000 to 800,000 distinct CDR3 sequences listed, about 35% were seen once; the top ten hold less than 40%. This clonotype was observed a handful of times. Its antigen is undetermined.

This sequence originates from a woman aged 40 to 50 with Graves' hyperthyroidism. Sequences were obtained from blood. This chain joins TRBV6-2 or TRBV6-3 and TRBJ1-5; D remains ambiguous. The CDR3 sequence is CASSSGPTDNQPQHF. CDR3 DNA sequence: TGTGCCAGCAGTTCGGGCCCGACCGACAATCAGCCCCAGCATTTT.